This section outlines one TCR beta chain sequence together with its context. Between the trimmed V and J ends, which lost 0 bases and 1 base, there was a span of 0 bases. Germline V gene data show CDR1 as MNHEY and CDR2 as SMNVEV (reference sequence). This CDR3 region has 12 residues. TRAV- and TRBV-specific primers were used for first-strand cDNA, which covered alpha and beta chains. TCR amplification used around 20 PCR cycles, a constant-region primer and a V-primer adapter. Each CDR3 protein is one row after TCRdb ran MiXCR on the reads. The top ten hold approximately 6% of the sample, which has some 6,200 distinct CDR3 sequences, roughly 85% seen once. The data were taken from a study of low-dose radiotherapy and immunotherapy resistance in tumors.

This TCR came from a human donor with advanced metastatic prostate, ovarian, gallbladder or colorectal cancer (not recorded which). This table probably holds off-target reads from a library built for another chain. The chain couples TRBV27 to TRBJ1-2, with D unresolved. For the CDR3, the DNA is TGTGCCAGCAGTTTATCTAACTATGGCTACACCTTC. Protein: CASSLSNYGYTF.